A selection of T cell receptor beta chains follows, all from one sample in a study of blood T cell repertoires in COVID-19. TCRdb's copy holds only in-frame clones and misses some; the assay was immunoSEQ multiplex PCR. The data contain tens of thousands of clones, around 90% of them seen just once; the ten biggest clones take up approximately 7%. The sequenced sample was peripheral blood. The receptors stem from a man aged 50 to 60 with active COVID-19. Both conserved end residues are part of each CDR3. The D gene is left open where the match is weak. Only part of the rows carry a size: once, few, many, or a class if the clone is expanded.

size | J | V | D | DNA | CDR3
NA | TRBJ2-1 | TRBV29-1 | NA | TGCAGCGTTGAAAGGCGGGACAGATCCTACAATGAGCAGTTCTTC | CSVERRDRSYNEQFF
once | TRBJ2-5 | TRBV25-1 | TRBD2 | TGTGCCAGCGGGGACTACCTCCAAGAGACCCAGTACTTC | CASGDYLQETQYF
once | TRBJ2-7 | TRBV20-1 | TRBD2 | TGCAGTGCTAGTGGTAGCGGGGGTCTCGAGCAGTACTTC | CSASGSGGLEQYF
NA | TRBJ1-3 | TRBV9 | TRBD1 | TGTGCCAGCAGCTCGCAATCCGGACAGGGGGCATTGGACACCATATATTTT | CASSSQSGQGALDTIYF
NA | TRBJ1-2 | TRBV14 | TRBD1 | TGTGCCAGCAGTCTACAGGGGGCATACTATGGCTACACCTTC | CASSLQGAYYGYTF
NA | TRBJ1-2 | TRBV11-2 | TRBD1 | TGTGCCAGCAGCTTTGATCCGACAGGGGCAAACTATGGCTACACCTTC | CASSFDPTGANYGYTF
NA | TRBJ1-1 | TRBV19 | TRBD1 | TGTGCCAGTACCGGGACAGGGATCACTGAAGCTTTCTTT | CASTGTGITEAFF
NA | TRBJ1-1 | TRBV7-9 | NA | TGTGCCAGCAGTTTGACAGTTCGACTGAACACTGAAGCTTTCTTT | CASSLTVRLNTEAFF
NA | TRBJ1-6 | TRBV2 | NA | TGTGCCAGCAGCGAGACGACAGGTAGAAATTCACCCCTCCACTTT | CASSETTGRNSPLHF
NA | TRBJ2-3 | TRBV19 | NA | TGTGCCAGTAGTATTAACGCCGCGGGGAGGGGGGGCACAGATACGCAGTATTTT | CASSINAAGRGGTDTQYF
few | TRBJ2-1 | TRBV7-2 | TRBD2 | TGTGCCAGCAGCCCCTTCCAACTAGCGGGGGGGTACAATGAGCAGTTCTTC | CASSPFQLAGGYNEQFF
NA | TRBJ2-1 | TRBV5-6 | TRBD2 | TGTGCCAGCAGAGTACGACTAGCGGAGGAGCAGTTCTTC | CASRVRLAEEQFF
NA | TRBJ2-7 | TRBV11-2 | TRBD2 | TGTGCCAGCAGCTTAGAGGGAGGGGACGAGCAGTACTTC | CASSLEGGDEQYF
NA | TRBJ2-5 | TRBV7-9 | NA | TGTGCCAGCAGCGACGCCCAGGGGATCGGTGCGGAGACCCAGTACTTC | CASSDAQGIGAETQYF
NA | TRBJ2-2 | TRBV7-2 | NA | TGTGCCAGCAGCTTAACATCAGCGTTCACCGGGGAGCTGTTTTTT | CASSLTSAFTGELFF
NA | TRBJ1-1 | TRBV6-2/TRBV6-3 | NA | TGTGCCAGCAGTCCCCAGGCAGGGCTGAACACTGAAGCTTTCTTT | CASSPQAGLNTEAFF
NA | TRBJ2-7 | TRBV5-6 | TRBD1 | TGTGCCAGCAGTACTACCCGACAGGGGGCCTACGAGCAGTACTTC | CASSTTRQGAYEQYF
NA | TRBJ1-2 | TRBV28 | NA | TGTGCCAGCAGTTCCCCGGTTCTAGCTAACTATGGCTACACCTTC | CASSSPVLANYGYTF
NA | TRBJ1-6 | TRBV28 | NA | TGTGCCAGCAACTACTTGGGGAGCTCCTATAATTCACCCCTCCACTTT | CASNYLGSSYNSPLHF
NA | TRBJ2-1 | TRBV5-1 | TRBD2 | TGCGCCAGCAGCTTAAATCCGGGACTAGCGGGTAGCTCCTACAATGAGCAGTTCTTC | CASSLNPGLAGSSYNEQFF
NA | TRBJ1-1 | TRBV3-1/TRBV3-2 | TRBD1 | TGTGCCAGCAGCCAAGATAGGTTGCCGGGCTACTCAAGGACAGGGGTGATGGAAGCTTTCTTT | CASSQDRLPGYSRTGVMEAFF
once | TRBJ1-1 | TRBV4-3 | TRBD1 | TGCGCCAGCAGCCAAGATGTAAACAGGGGGACTGAAGCTTTCTTT | CASSQDVNRGTEAFF
NA | TRBJ2-1 | TRBV7-8 | TRBD2 | TGTGCCAGCAGCTTACGTTCCTGGACTAGCGGGCACAATGAGCAGTTCTTC | CASSLRSWTSGHNEQFF
NA | TRBJ1-2 | TRBV6-5 | TRBD1 | TGTGCCAGCAGCTTGTCAGGGGGGTATGGCTACACCTTC | CASSLSGGYGYTF
NA | TRBJ1-2 | TRBV13 | NA | TGTGCCAGCAGCCCGGTACCGGAGGGCTATGGCTACACCTTC | CASSPVPEGYGYTF
NA | TRBJ2-1 | TRBV19 | TRBD2 | TGTGCCAGTAGTCCCCAGAGGACTAGCGGGAAGCATGAGCAGTTCTTC | CASSPQRTSGKHEQFF
NA | TRBJ1-2 | TRBV12-3/TRBV12-4 | NA | TGTGCCAGCAGCCAGGGTGTCTCCTATGGCTACACCTTC | CASSQGVSYGYTF
NA | TRBJ1-5 | TRBV7-2 | TRBD1 | TGTGCCAGCAGCTCTGAACTTCGACAGGGTAGCGGTCAGCCCCAGCATTTT | CASSSELRQGSGQPQHF
NA | TRBJ2-5 | TRBV5-1 | NA | TGCGCCAGCAGCGTGGGGGCTTTCGTATTAGGAGAGACCCAGTACTTC | CASSVGAFVLGETQYF
NA | TRBJ1-2 | TRBV24-1 | NA | TGTGCCACCAGTGATTTCGAGACAGCCTATGGCTACACCTTC | CATSDFETAYGYTF
once | TRBJ1-2 | TRBV19 | NA | TGTGCCAGTAGTATCGCCTCAGGGGCGGATGGCTACACCTTC | CASSIASGADGYTF
NA | TRBJ1-6 | TRBV5-1 | NA | TGCGCCAGCAGCCTATCAGGGGATAACAATTCACCCCTCCACTTT | CASSLSGDNNSPLHF
NA | TRBJ1-2 | TRBV28 | NA | TGTGCCTCGGGAGGTAACTATGGCTACACCTTC | CASGGNYGYTF